This T cell receptor beta chain stems from a study of cytomegalovirus exposure and HLA in healthy donors. Whole-study findings and limits: With high specificity and sensitivity, the classifier reportedly diagnosed cytomegalovirus status.

Libraries were prepared by immunoSEQ multiplex PCR; TCRdb keeps only in-frame clonotypes and omits some of them. The sample holds roughly 330,000 clones; approximately 90% are singletons and the top ten take roughly 1.2%. The germline V and J ends were trimmed by 0 bases and 4 bases, with 9 bases remaining between them. Germline CDR1 SGDLS, CDR2 YYNGEE. The CDR3 has 14 residues. About this clone: Its antigen remains unidentified.

Sequences were obtained from PBMCs. The TCR comes from a woman aged 25-40 years in good health and CMV-seropositive. The chain is built from TRBV9 and TRBJ2-3, with a weak D call TRBD2 (5 bases). Here the CDR3 reads CASSVVDSADTQYF. As DNA, the CDR3 is TGTGCCAGCAGCGTAGTGGACTCGGCAGATACGCAGTATTTT.